The 9 T cell receptor beta chains given below trace back to one sample, sequenced in a study of blood T cell repertoires in COVID-19. Libraries were prepared by immunoSEQ multiplex PCR; TCRdb keeps only in-frame clonotypes and omits some of them. The data show around 200,000 clones, about 90% seen once. Sequenced input: peripheral blood. These TCRs come from a man between 65 and 85 years old with active or convalescent COVID-19.

The V gene is TRBV9, the J gene TRBJ2-1; 7 nucleotides match TRBD2. V shed 2 bases, J shed 1 base, and the junction held 9 bases outside the gene matches. The CDR3 loop spans 17 amino acids. Germline V gene sequence: CDR1 SGDLS, CDR2 YYNGEE. Here the CDR3 DNA reads TGTGCCAGCAGCGTCCCAAGTGGCGGGGGTTCCTACAATGAGCAGTTCTTC. Translated: CASSVPSGGGSYNEQFF.

The V and J genes are TRBV9 and TRBJ1-2; D might be TRBD1 (5 bases). In germline, CDR1 is SGDLS, CDR2 YYNGEE. The CDR3 length is 16 residues. Trimming cost V 4 bases and J 4 bases, with 20 bases left between them. The CDR3 reads CASSPLRGSYGYGYTF. The DNA of the CDR3 is TGTGCCAGCAGCCCCCTTAGGGGCAGTTATGGCTATGGCTACACCTTC.

V gene TRBV6-1 combines with J gene TRBJ1-1; 10 bases fit TRBD1. Losses at the gene ends were 9 bases for V and 5 bases for J; bases not matched to a gene: 6. From germline, CDR1 is MNHNS and CDR2 SASEGT. This CDR3 has 13 amino acids. The CDR3 reads CASRDRGRTEAFF. The CDR3 region has the DNA TGTGCCAGTAGGGACAGGGGAAGAACTGAAGCTTTCTTT.

V gene TRBV12-3 or TRBV12-4 combines with J gene TRBJ2-3; D is undetermined. The V and J ends lost 6 bases and 4 bases respectively, with 8 bases between them. CDR3 length: 12 residues. CDR3 loop: CASRRLADTQYF. DNA for the CDR3: TGTGCCAGCAGGCGACTCGCAGATACGCAGTATTTT.

J is TRBJ2-7 and V is TRBV5-5; 8 bases align to TRBD1. In germline, CDR1 is SGHKS, CDR2 YYEKEE (reference sequence). The CDR3 covers 15 residues. J gave up 2 bases and V 4 bases, and 8 bases lay outside the gene matches. The CDR3 spells CASSKLGTGTYEQYF. CDR3 DNA: TGTGCCAGCAGCAAACTCGGGACAGGAACCTACGAGCAGTACTTC.

The table lists this clone with a count of one. V usage is TRBV9 and J usage is TRBJ2-2; no firm D call. V lost 3 bases and J 1 base, leaving 4 bases between the germline ends. The CDR3 runs to 13 residues. The germline CDR1 and CDR2 sequences are SGDLS and YYNGEE. DNA of the CDR3: TGTGCCAGCAGCGACAGGAACACCGGGGAGCTGTTTTTT. This encodes CASSDRNTGELFF.

This rearrangement joins TRBV15 to TRBJ1-5; D is uncertain. The CDR3 has 13 amino acids. Trimming pared 5 bases from V and 2 bases from J, leaving 7 bases between. Germline V gives CDR1 LNHNV, CDR2 YYDKDF (reference sequence). The CDR3 DNA sequence: TGTGCCACCAGCTTTACGGGCAATCAGCCCCAGCATTTT. This gives the protein CATSFTGNQPQHF.

The chain joins TRBV7-2 to TRBJ2-2, with TRBD1 matching over 7 bases. Trimming took 2 bases from V and 2 from J; bases not matched to a gene: 5. The length of the CDR3 is 16 residues. Germline values: CDR1 SGHTA, CDR2 FQGNSA. CDR3 bases: TGTGCCAGCAGCTTATATGGGACAGCTAACACCGGGGAGCTGTTTTTT. It is translated as CASSLYGTANTGELFF.

The J gene is TRBJ2-1, the V gene TRBV19, with 12 bases matching TRBD2. After removal of 4 bases from V and 9 bases from J, the junction contained 10 bases not matched to a gene. The germline V gene has CDR1 LNHDA and CDR2 SQIVND (reference sequence). This CDR3 comprises 16 residues. The CDR3 nucleotides are TGTGCCAGTAGTACCGTCCTAGCGGGGGGGCGGTCTGAGCAGTTCTTC. Protein sequence: CASSTVLAGGRSEQFF.